This T cell receptor beta chain originates from a study of cytomegalovirus exposure and HLA in healthy donors. This PCR relied on a set of 60 Vbeta primers and 13 Jbeta primers. Generated by immunoSEQ multiplex PCR, the TCRdb table keeps only in-frame clones and is missing some. This sample has fewer than 200,000 clones; about 78% occur once, and the top ten carry under 2.5%. The CDR3 has 16 residues. CDR1 is SEHNR and CDR2 is FQNEAQ in the germline V gene (reference sequence). The junction had 6 bases not matched to a gene; V was cut back by 1 base and J by 3 bases. The clonotype originates from a man in his sixties in good health and CMV-seronegative. The rearrangement joins TRBV7-9 to TRBJ1-3, with 7 bases fitting TRBD1. The specimen sequenced was PBMCs. The CDR3 is CASSLGYGQDGNTIYF. CDR3 in DNA: TGTGCCAGCAGCTTAGGATATGGACAGGATGGAAACACCATATATTTT. The full variable domain, its missing parts supplied by reference TRBV7-9 and TRBJ1-3, is DTGVSQNPRHKITKRGQNVTFRCDPISEHNRLYWYRQTLGQGPEFLTYFQNEAQLEKSRLLSDRFSAERPKGSFSTLEIQRTEQGDSAMYLCASSLGYGQDGNTIYFGEGSWLTVV.